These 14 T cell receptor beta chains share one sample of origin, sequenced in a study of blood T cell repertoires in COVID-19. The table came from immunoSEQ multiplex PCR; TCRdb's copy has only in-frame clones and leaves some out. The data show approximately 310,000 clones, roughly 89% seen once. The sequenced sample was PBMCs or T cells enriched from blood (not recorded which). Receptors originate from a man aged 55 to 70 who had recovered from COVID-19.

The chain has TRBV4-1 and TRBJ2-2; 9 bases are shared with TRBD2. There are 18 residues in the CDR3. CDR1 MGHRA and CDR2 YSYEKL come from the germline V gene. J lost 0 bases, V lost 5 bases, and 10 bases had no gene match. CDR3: CASSYRPTSGPNTGELFF. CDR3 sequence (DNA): TGCGCCAGCAGCTACCGGCCGACTAGCGGACCGAACACCGGGGAGCTGTTTTTT.

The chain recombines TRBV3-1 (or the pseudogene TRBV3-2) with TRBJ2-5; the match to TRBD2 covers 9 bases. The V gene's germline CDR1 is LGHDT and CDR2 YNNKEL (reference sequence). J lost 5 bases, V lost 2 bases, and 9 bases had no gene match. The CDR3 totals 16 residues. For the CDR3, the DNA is TGTGCCAGCAGCCAAAGTATTAGCGGGAGTGGGGAGACCCAGTACTTC. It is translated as CASSQSISGSGETQYF.

CDR3 protein: CASSLTGGSSTGELFF. The CDR3 DNA reads TGCGCCAGCAGCTTGACAGGGGGCTCAAGCACCGGGGAGCTGTTTTTT. The rearrangement uses TRBV5-1 and TRBJ2-2; 9 bases align to TRBD1. The CDR3 spans 16 residues. With V trimmed by 1 base and J by 4 bases, 5 bases remained unmatched. Germline CDR1 SGHRS, CDR2 YFSETQ.

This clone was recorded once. The CDR3: CATLERVAGLYEQYF. The DNA for the CDR3 is TGTGCCACCCTTGAGAGGGTAGCGGGGCTCTACGAGCAGTACTTC. This chain connects TRBV6-5 to TRBJ2-7; 8 bases match TRBD2. After removal of 10 bases from V and 3 bases from J, the junction contained 14 bases not matched to a gene. The CDR3 contains 15 residues. Germline CDR1 reads MNHEY; CDR2 reads SVGAGI.

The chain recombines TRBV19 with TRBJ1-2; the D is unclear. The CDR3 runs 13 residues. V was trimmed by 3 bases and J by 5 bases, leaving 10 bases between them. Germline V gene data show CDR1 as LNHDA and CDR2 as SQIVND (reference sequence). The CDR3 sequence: CASSMRSLYGYTF. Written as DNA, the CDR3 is TGTGCCAGTAGTATGAGGTCCCTATATGGCTACACCTTC. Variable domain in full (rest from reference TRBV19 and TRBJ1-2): DGGITQSPKYLFRKEGQNVTLSCEQNLNHDAMYWYRQDPGQGLRLIYYSQIVNDFQKGDIAEGYSVSREKKESFPLTVTSAQKNPTAFYLCASSMRSLYGYTFGSGTRLTVV.

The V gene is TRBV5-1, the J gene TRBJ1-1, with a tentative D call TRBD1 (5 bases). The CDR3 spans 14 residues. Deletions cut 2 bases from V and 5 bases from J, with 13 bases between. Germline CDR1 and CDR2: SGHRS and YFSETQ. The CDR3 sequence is CASSFDQGGTEAFF. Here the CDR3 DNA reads TGCGCCAGCAGCTTCGATCAGGGAGGAACTGAAGCTTTCTTT.

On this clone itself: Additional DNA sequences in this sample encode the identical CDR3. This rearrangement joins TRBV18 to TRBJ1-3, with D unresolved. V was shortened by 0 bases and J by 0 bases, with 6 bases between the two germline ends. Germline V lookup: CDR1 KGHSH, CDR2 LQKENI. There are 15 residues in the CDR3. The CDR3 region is CASSPPRDSGNTIYF. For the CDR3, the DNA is TGTGCCAGCTCACCACCCCGGGACTCTGGAAACACCATATATTTT.

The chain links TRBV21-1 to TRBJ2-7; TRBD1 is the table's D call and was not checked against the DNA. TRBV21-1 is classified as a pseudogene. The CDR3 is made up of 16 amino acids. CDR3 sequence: CASSKGGDRGDAEQYF. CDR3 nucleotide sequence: TGTGCCAGCAGCAAAGGCGGGGACAGGGGTGACGCCGAGCAGTACTTC.

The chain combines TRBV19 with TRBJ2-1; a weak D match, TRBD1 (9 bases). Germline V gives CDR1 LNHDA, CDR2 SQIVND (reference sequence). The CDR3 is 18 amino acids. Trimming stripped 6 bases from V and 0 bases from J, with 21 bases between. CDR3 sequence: CASSRWGTGTSSYNEQFF. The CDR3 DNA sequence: TGTGCCAGTAGCCGATGGGGGACAGGGACTAGCTCCTACAATGAGCAGTTCTTC.

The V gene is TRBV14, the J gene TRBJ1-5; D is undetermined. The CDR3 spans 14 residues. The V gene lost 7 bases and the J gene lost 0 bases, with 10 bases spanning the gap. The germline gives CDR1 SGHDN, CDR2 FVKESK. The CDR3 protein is CASNRHYSNQPQHF. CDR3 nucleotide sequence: TGTGCCAGCAATAGGCACTATAGCAATCAGCCCCAGCATTTT.

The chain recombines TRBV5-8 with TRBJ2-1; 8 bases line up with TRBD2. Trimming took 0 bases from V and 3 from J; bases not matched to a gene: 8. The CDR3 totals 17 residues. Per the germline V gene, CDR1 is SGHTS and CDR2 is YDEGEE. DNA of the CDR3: TGTGCCAGCAGCTTGGCGGCTAGCGGGCAAAACTACAATGAGCAGTTCTTC. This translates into CASSLAASGQNYNEQFF.

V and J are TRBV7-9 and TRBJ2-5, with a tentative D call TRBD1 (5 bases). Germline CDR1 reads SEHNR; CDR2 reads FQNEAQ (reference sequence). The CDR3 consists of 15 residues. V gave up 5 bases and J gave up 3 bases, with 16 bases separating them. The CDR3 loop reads CASSPRISREETQYF. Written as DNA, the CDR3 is TGTGCCAGCAGCCCACGTATTTCCAGGGAAGAGACCCAGTACTTC.

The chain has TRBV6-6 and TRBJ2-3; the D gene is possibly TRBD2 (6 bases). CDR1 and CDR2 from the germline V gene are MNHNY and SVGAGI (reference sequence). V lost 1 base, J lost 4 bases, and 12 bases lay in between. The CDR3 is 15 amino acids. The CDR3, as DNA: TGTGCCAGCAGTTACTGGGGGAGGAGAGCAGATACGCAGTATTTT. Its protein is CASSYWGRRADTQYF.

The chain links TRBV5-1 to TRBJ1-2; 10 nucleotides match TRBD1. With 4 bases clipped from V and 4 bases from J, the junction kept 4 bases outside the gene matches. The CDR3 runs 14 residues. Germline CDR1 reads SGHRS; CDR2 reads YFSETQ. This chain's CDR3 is CASSMGQGIYGYTF. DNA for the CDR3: TGCGCCAGCAGCATGGGACAGGGGATCTATGGCTACACCTTC.